Shown below are 22 T cell receptor beta chains from a single sample sequenced in a study of T cell responses to AZD1222 COVID-19 vaccine. Repertoires were generated with immunoSEQ multiplex PCR, while TCRdb's copy carries only in-frame clones and drops some. The sample carries approximately 210,000 clones, less than 95% recorded once. The sample here was peripheral blood, taken 28 days after the second dose of the MenACWY control vaccine. Receptor source: an adult who received the MenACWY meningococcal vaccine as a control.

This clone was counted ten times or more. The V call is TRBV2, the J call TRBJ2-5; 7 bases fit TRBD2. The CDR3 has 14 amino acids. CDR1 and CDR2 from the germline V gene are SNHLY and FYNNEI. The V and J ends lost 7 bases and 3 bases, in that order; junction bases with no gene match: 8. DNA of the CDR3: TGTGCCAGCAAGCCTAGCGCGGGAGAAGAGACCCAGTACTTC. Its translation is CASKPSAGEETQYF.

V gene TRBV18 combines with J gene TRBJ2-1; 11 nucleotides line up with TRBD2. There are 16 residues in the CDR3. After removal of 4 bases from V and 2 bases from J, the junction contained 4 bases not matched to a gene. Germline lookup yields CDR1 KGHSH and CDR2 LQKENI. The CDR3 protein is CASSRTSGRTYNEQFF. CDR3 DNA sequence: TGTGCCAGCTCACGGACTAGCGGGCGTACCTACAATGAGCAGTTCTTC.

The chain carries TRBV3-1 (or the pseudogene TRBV3-2) and TRBJ2-1; TRBD2 is a possible D gene (6 bases). Between the trimmed V and J ends, which lost 0 bases and 1 base, there was a span of 7 bases. Germline assignment: CDR1 LGHDT and CDR2 YNNKEL (reference sequence). The CDR3 spans 15 residues. As DNA, the CDR3 is TGTGCCAGCAGCCAAGATGCGGGATCCTACAATGAGCAGTTCTTC. Translation gives CASSQDAGSYNEQFF.

The CDR3 bases are TGCGCCAGCAGTGAGTCGAGACCGGTTCAAGAGACCCAGTACTTC. The encoded protein is CASSESRPVQETQYF. This sequence joins TRBV10-1 and TRBJ2-5; D remains ambiguous. The germline V gene has CDR1 WNHNN and CDR2 SYGVQD (reference sequence). V shed 0 bases and J shed 2 bases, with 10 bases lying between them. The CDR3 is made up of 15 amino acids.

The CDR3: CASSFLGMGHTNTGELFF. As DNA, the CDR3 is TGTGCCAGCAGTTTCCTTGGGATGGGACACACCAACACCGGGGAGCTGTTTTTT. V is TRBV27 and J is TRBJ2-2; D is perhaps TRBD1 (6 bases). From germline, CDR1 is MNHEY and CDR2 SMNVEV (reference sequence). The ends were cut back, 3 bases at V and 2 bases at J, with 19 bases in the middle. The CDR3 loop spans 18 amino acids.

The chain has TRBV28 and TRBJ2-2, with a weak D call TRBD2 (7 bases). V was shortened by 0 bases and J by 3 bases, with 11 bases between the two germline ends. Germline V lookup: CDR1 MDHEN, CDR2 SYDVKM. The CDR3 totals 16 residues. The CDR3 loop is CASSLWRGPYTGELFF. In DNA form, the CDR3 reads TGTGCCAGCAGTTTATGGCGGGGGCCCTACACCGGGGAGCTGTTTTTT.

This clone was found many times. The chain carries TRBV9 and TRBJ2-4; D ambiguous. CDR3 length: 12 amino acids. Trimming cost V 0 bases and J 7 bases, with 5 bases left between them. Germline values: CDR1 SGDLS, CDR2 YYNGEE. The CDR3 loop is CASSVAGNIQYF. The CDR3 nucleotides read TGTGCCAGCAGCGTAGCCGGGAACATTCAGTACTTC.

The gene calls are TRBV5-4 and TRBJ2-1; 7 nucleotides agree with TRBD1. The germline CDR1 and CDR2 sequences are SGHNT and YYREEE (reference sequence). Trimming at V came to 4 bases and at J to 6 bases, leaving 13 bases not matched to a gene. The CDR3 extends over 16 amino acids. The CDR3 loop is CASSLNPGQWGNEQFF. In DNA, the CDR3 is TGTGCCAGCAGCCTCAATCCGGGACAGTGGGGCAATGAGCAGTTCTTC.

In the case of this clone: One junction end disagrees with the germline gene, perhaps due to a read error. The chain joins TRBV30 to TRBJ2-7; weak D call: TRBD2 (6 bases). CDR1 is GTSNPN and CDR2 is SVGIG in the germline V gene (reference sequence). The CDR3 has 15 residues. CDR3 amino acids: CAWSRGTGNSFEQYF. In nucleotides, the CDR3 is TGTGCCTGGAGTAGAGGGACTGGAAATTCCTTCGAGCAGTACTTC.

CDR3 DNA sequence: TGTGCCAGCAGCGTCGGACAGGGTGGCACTGAAGCTTTCTTT. This encodes CASSVGQGGTEAFF. The genes are TRBV3-1 (or the pseudogene TRBV3-2) and TRBJ1-1; 8 bases line up with TRBD1. The CDR3 runs 14 residues. Trimming took 5 bases from V and 4 from J; bases not matched to a gene: 6. Germline CDR1 is LGHDT and CDR2 is YNNKEL (reference sequence).

The J gene is TRBJ2-7, the V gene TRBV27; a possible D gene is TRBD2 (6 bases). Trimming left V 5 bases short and J 4 bases short, with 21 bases between. Germline CDR1 and CDR2: MNHEY and SMNVEV (reference sequence). This CDR3 has 16 amino acids. The CDR3: CASSPRGEETLYEQYF. CDR3 nucleotides: TGTGCCAGCAGTCCCCGTGGGGAGGAGACTCTATACGAGCAGTACTTC.

V gene TRBV6-1 combines with J gene TRBJ1-5; D may be TRBD1 (6 bases). Germline V lookup: CDR1 MNHNS, CDR2 SASEGT. V was pared by 0 bases and J by 3 bases, with 9 bases between. The CDR3 length is 15 residues. The CDR3 loop is CASSEAGGPNQPQHF. Written as DNA, the CDR3 is TGTGCCAGCAGTGAAGCCGGGGGCCCCAATCAGCCCCAGCATTTT.

The chain employs TRBV6-5 and TRBJ1-2, with D perhaps matching TRBD1 (6 bases). Germline CDR1 MNHEY, CDR2 SVGAGI. Trimming left V 8 bases short and J 4 bases short, with 8 bases between. The CDR3 runs 11 residues. The chain's CDR3 is CASGQIYGYTF. Here the CDR3 DNA reads TGTGCCAGCGGACAGATCTATGGCTACACCTTC.

The J gene is TRBJ2-7, the V gene TRBV12-3 or TRBV12-4; D gene ambiguous. The CDR3 is 13 amino acids. V lost 2 bases and J 4 bases, leaving 9 bases between the germline ends. The CDR3 loop is CASSLWQVYEQYF. DNA of the CDR3: TGTGCCAGCAGTTTATGGCAGGTATACGAGCAGTACTTC.

This sequence joins TRBV5-5 and TRBJ1-5; D unclear. The germline gives CDR1 SGHKS, CDR2 YYEKEE (reference sequence). CDR3 length: 14 residues. Trimming left V 3 bases short and J 5 bases short, with 12 bases between. CDR3 amino acids: CASSWGGTDQPQHF. The CDR3 region has the DNA TGTGCCAGCAGCTGGGGAGGTACAGATCAGCCCCAGCATTTT.

The J gene is TRBJ2-2, the V gene TRBV28; no reliable D call. Germline CDR1 and CDR2: MDHEN and SYDVKM. Deletions cut 6 bases from V and 6 bases from J, with 17 bases between. The CDR3 consists of 15 residues. Here the CDR3 reads CASRGLVSGPGELFF. CDR3 nucleotide sequence: TGTGCCAGCAGGGGTCTGGTCTCCGGGCCCGGGGAGCTGTTTTTT.

A single count supports this clone. The rearrangement links TRBV27 to TRBJ2-1; 8 nucleotides align to TRBD2. The CDR3 runs 14 residues. Germline V gene sequence: CDR1 MNHEY, CDR2 SMNVEV (reference sequence). With V trimmed by 7 bases and J by 6 bases, 8 bases remained unmatched. CDR3 DNA: TGTGCCAGCACTTCCGGGACTAGGCCCAATGAGCAGTTCTTC. It is translated as CASTSGTRPNEQFF.

The chain uses TRBV6-5 and TRBJ1-4; D not certain. The V end was cut by 6 bases, the J end by 0 bases, with 11 bases between. The germline CDR1 and CDR2 sequences are MNHEY and SVGAGI. The CDR3 is 15 amino acids. The CDR3 region has the DNA TGTGCCAGCAGGCCTTTTTTTGCAACTAATGAAAAACTGTTTTTT. Encoded protein: CASRPFFATNEKLFF.

CDR3 amino acids: CAWSPGQGGYGYTF. The CDR3 region has the DNA TGTGCCTGGAGTCCGGGACAGGGGGGCTATGGCTACACCTTC. The chain joins TRBV30 to TRBJ1-2; 11 bases agree with TRBD1. The length of the CDR3 is 14 residues. The V gene's germline CDR1 is GTSNPN and CDR2 SVGIG (reference sequence). Trimming removed 2 bases from V and 4 bases from J; junction bases left unmatched: 3. The whole variable domain, remainder taken from reference TRBV30 and TRBJ1-2, is SQTIHQWPATLVQPVGSPLSLECTVEGTSNPNLYWYRQAAGRGLQLLFYSVGIGQISSEVPQNLSASRPQDRQFILSSKKLLLSDSGFYLCAWSPGQGGYGYTFGSGTRLTVV.

V gene TRBV27 combines with J gene TRBJ1-3; D call uncertain. The germline V gene encodes CDR1 MNHEY and CDR2 SMNVEV (reference sequence). V lost 7 bases, J lost 2 bases, and 9 bases lay in between. This CDR3 contains 13 residues. CDR3: CASTIGPGNTIYF. CDR3 DNA: TGTGCCAGCACGATTGGTCCTGGAAACACCATATATTTT.

The genes are TRBV18 and TRBJ1-1, with D uncertain. Trimming pared 3 bases from V and 2 bases from J, leaving 19 bases between. Germline loops: CDR1 KGHSH, CDR2 LQKENI. The CDR3 is 17 residues long. Here the CDR3 reads CASSPLWQAKDNTEAFF. For the CDR3, the DNA is TGTGCCAGCTCACCCCTTTGGCAGGCCAAGGATAACACTGAAGCTTTCTTT.

This chain uses TRBV6-1 with TRBJ1-5; the D gene is possibly TRBD1 (6 bases). CDR1 is MNHNS and CDR2 is SASEGT in the germline V gene. CDR3 length: 14 residues. V lost 3 bases and J 6 bases, leaving 12 bases between the germline ends. CDR3 region: CASSESGGRQPQHF. The CDR3 nucleotides read TGTGCCAGCAGTGAGAGTGGGGGGCGTCAGCCCCAGCATTTT.